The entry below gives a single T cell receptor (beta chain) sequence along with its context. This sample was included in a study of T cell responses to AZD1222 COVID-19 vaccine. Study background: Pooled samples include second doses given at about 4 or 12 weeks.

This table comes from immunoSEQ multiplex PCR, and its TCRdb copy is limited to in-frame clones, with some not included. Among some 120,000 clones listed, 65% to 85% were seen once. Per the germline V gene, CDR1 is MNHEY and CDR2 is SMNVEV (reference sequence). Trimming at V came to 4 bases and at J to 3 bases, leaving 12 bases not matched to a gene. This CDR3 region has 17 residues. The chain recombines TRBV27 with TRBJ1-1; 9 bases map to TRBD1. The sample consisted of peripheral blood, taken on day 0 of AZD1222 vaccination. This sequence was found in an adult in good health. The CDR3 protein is CASSYTGGLGWHTEAFF. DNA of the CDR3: TGTGCCAGCAGTTATACAGGGGGCCTGGGTTGGCACACTGAAGCTTTCTTT.